Sequencing of this T cell receptor (beta chain) was carried out in a study of T cell responses to AZD1222 COVID-19 vaccine. Study findings and constraints: Clonal diversity was possibly underestimated; the donors were predominantly white British and more often female. With two AZD1222 doses given, Spike-specific TCR breadth and depth both rose.

Repertoires were generated with immunoSEQ multiplex PCR, while TCRdb's copy carries only in-frame clones and drops some. Counted here are 130,000 or so clones, 70% to 90% occurring once; the ten biggest clones make up about 8.5%. The CDR3 is 13 residues long. V lost 7 bases and J lost 7; bases outside the gene matches: 7. Germline V CDR1 and CDR2: SNHLY, FYNNEI. As to this clone: Its antigen is undetermined.

The TCR comes from an adult in good health. The chain is built from TRBV2 and TRBJ2-1; the match to TRBD1 covers 7 bases. Sequencing was performed on peripheral blood, taken on day 0 of AZD1222 vaccination. The CDR3 spells CASTWDRRNEQFF. The CDR3 nucleotides are TGTGCCAGCACCTGGGACAGAAGGAATGAGCAGTTCTTC.